This T cell receptor (beta chain) appears in the sequencing data of a study of T cells after yellow fever vaccination. About the research overall: Preparation of fractions with low cell numbers was performed using SMART-Seq v4 Ultra Low Input. Study observations and caveats: Sorted repertoires could include abundant contaminating clonotypes from bulk cells.

Conversion of TCR transcripts into cDNA relied on 5'RACE template switching, which added a universal primer site and UMIs. TCRdb re-called the 5' RACE reads through MiXCR, storing one row per CDR3 protein. The sample holds under 150,000 distinct CDR3 sequences, 7.7% seen once. With respect to this clonotype: Its antigen is unidentified. This may come from a read error, since a much larger clone is one base off.

Sample: CD4+ T cells sorted from PBMCs, taken 5 days after the yellow fever booster vaccination. This receptor was identified in a man aged 25-45 years who received the YFV17D yellow fever vaccine.

CDR3 sequence (DNA): TGCGCCAGCAGCCAAGGGCCCCGGGGAGTTAGGGGGGGCACCGGGAAGCTGTTTTTT. Translating gives CASSQGPRGVRGGTGKLFF. This chain connects TRBV4-3 to TRBJ2-2; a possible D gene is TRBD2 (7 bases). Germline V gives CDR1 LGHNA, CDR2 YSLEER. This CDR3 spans 19 amino acids.